Listed below are T cell receptor beta chains from one sample, sequenced in a study of tumor-infiltrating lymphocytes in localized non-small cell lung cancer. TCRdb's table, derived via immunoSEQ multiplex PCR, lists solely in-frame clones and lacks some. The data show 10,000 or so clones, with around 76% seen just once and roughly 19% held by the top ten. Sequencing was done on a sample of uninvolved lung tissue not adjacent to the tumor. The receptor set was obtained from a human donor with non-small cell lung cancer. Both conserved end residues are trimmed from each CDR3. Each record gives: V gene, J gene, CDR3 protein.

>TRBV28|TRBJ2-7
ASSTDPNSSYEQY
>TRBV5-1|TRBJ2-7
ASSLGGIPYEQY
>TRBV5-1|TRBJ2-1
ASSSGGLAGVHEQF
>TRBV5-1|TRBJ2-7
ASSLALRVAGEQY
>TRBV5-4|TRBJ2-3
ASKLGGGTDTQY
>TRBV7-9|TRBJ1-1
ASSFEGSLNTEAF
>TRBV6-5|TRBJ1-2
ASSLLQGSNYGYT
>TRBV2|TRBJ1-1
ASSVTFQSGNEAF
>TRBV5-1|TRBJ1-2
ASSFDRGGYGYT
>TRBV28|TRBJ1-5
ASTQEGGGNQPQH
>TRBV7-8|TRBJ2-5
ASSSTTGDGMETQY
>TRBV5-4|TRBJ2-3
ASSRSSGGPSDTQY
>TRBV4-3|TRBJ1-4
ASSQDLRVVGEKLF
>TRBV11-2|TRBJ2-5
ASSLGTSGGARETQY
>TRBV19|TRBJ1-2
ASSIWETGPYGYT
>TRBV2|TRBJ1-5
ASKRQDNQPQH
>TRBV5-1|TRBJ1-1
ASSLAGRNTEAF
>TRBV9|TRBJ2-7
ASSPEANEQY
>TRBV7-9|TRBJ2-7
ASSSDQVAGRLLYEQY
>TRBV25-1|TRBJ1-1
ASSVDRGRNTEAF
>TRBV11-1|TRBJ2-7
ASSQQAPYEQY
>TRBV5-8|TRBJ2-3
ASSFLSTDTQY
>TRBV5-6|TRBJ1-4
ASSLRGEDEKLF
>TRBV28|TRBJ2-1
ASSLLTTGGEF
>TRBV4-3|TRBJ2-2
ASSQRVTGELF
>TRBV15|TRBJ1-2
ATSRDRGSYGYT
>TRBV29-1|TRBJ1-4
SVDEGVEKLF
>TRBV19|TRBJ1-2
ASSIGEQGRPAGYT
>TRBV25-1|TRBJ1-6
ASSEPQGNSPLH
>TRBV6-5|TRBJ1-2
ASSYTGQGNGYT
>TRBV5-6|TRBJ2-2
ASIMGGRGTGELF
>TRBV30|TRBJ1-1
AWTPPGLYTEAF
>TRBV7-3|TRBJ1-2
ASSRTGKGTYGYT
>TRBV5-1|TRBJ1-1
ASSTFLNTEAF
>TRBV2|TRBJ2-2
ASSEIANTGELF
>TRBV4-3|TRBJ1-1
ASSQEAQMNTEAF
>TRBV27|TRBJ2-2
ATMGREVNGELF
>TRBV4-3|TRBJ2-4
ASSPGRGLNIQY
>TRBV7-9|TRBJ2-7
ASSPRLAGGLHEQY
>TRBV6-5|TRBJ1-6
ASRPGTGFNSPLH
>TRBV19|TRBJ2-3
ASTRVGSRTDTQY
>TRBV6-5|TRBJ1-3
ASSYSGATGGNTIY
>TRBV7-2|TRBJ1-6
ASSLWAGGRSPLH
>TRBV6-5|TRBJ2-5
ASSYGETQY
>TRBV19|TRBJ1-2
ASSIGTDRGGYT